Each of the 16 T cell receptor beta chains below was sequenced from the same sample in a study of cytomegalovirus exposure and HLA in healthy donors. It was with 60 Vbeta and 13 Jbeta primers that the PCR ran. Assay: immunoSEQ multiplex PCR; the TCRdb copy retains only in-frame clones and omits some. The sample totals around 140,000 clones. The sequenced material came from PBMCs. These receptors were obtained from a woman in her thirties or forties in good health and CMV-seronegative.

The chain has TRBV11-2 and TRBJ1-2; TRBD1 aligns across 7 bases. Trimming took 3 bases from V and 4 from J; bases not matched to a gene: 8. CDR1 is SGHAT, CDR2 FQNNGV, per germline. The CDR3 runs to 15 residues. This CDR3 is CASSFQGGGFYGYTF. The CDR3 coding sequence is TGTGCCAGCAGCTTTCAGGGGGGAGGATTCTATGGCTACACCTTC. The variable domain in full, completed from reference TRBV11-2 and TRBJ1-2, reads EAGVAQSPRYKIIEKRQSVAFWCNPISGHATLYWYQQILGQGPKLLIQFQNNGVVDDSQLPKDRFSAERLKGVDSTLKIQPAKLEDSAVYLCASSFQGGGFYGYTFGSGTRLTVV.

With regard to this clone: Its ends do not fully match the called genes, so a read error is possible. V and J are TRBV7-7 and TRBJ2-1; weak D call: TRBD2 (5 bases). The germline V gene encodes CDR1 SSHAT and CDR2 FNYEAQ (reference sequence). This CDR3 has 16 residues. The chain's CDR3 is CASSLAMAGTYNEQFF. In nucleotides, the CDR3 is TGTGCTAGCAGCTTAGCGATGGCAGGTACCTACAATGAGCAGTTCTTC.

This chain uses TRBV7-9 with TRBJ1-3, with D unclear. This CDR3 is 15 amino acids long. The ends were cut back, 10 bases at V and 3 bases at J, with 19 bases in the middle. Germline V gene data show CDR1 as SEHNR and CDR2 as FQNEAQ (reference sequence). The CDR3 spells CATPPRGELGNTIYF. The CDR3 coding sequence is TGTGCCACCCCCCCACGAGGAGAGCTTGGAAACACCATATATTTT.

The rearrangement joins TRBV6-1 to TRBJ1-1; a possible D gene is TRBD1 (6 bases). Per germline, CDR1 MNHNS and CDR2 SASEGT. This CDR3 is 13 amino acids long. The CDR3 sequence: CVGRQGRNTEAFF. The CDR3, as DNA: TGTGTCGGGCGGCAGGGGCGAAACACTGAAGCTTTCTTT.

V usage is TRBV29-1 and J usage is TRBJ1-3, with D perhaps matching TRBD1 (6 bases). The V gene lost 3 bases and the J gene lost 3 bases, with 6 bases spanning the gap. The CDR3 has 12 residues. The germline V gene has CDR1 SQVTM and CDR2 ANQGSEA. CDR3 sequence: CSVDRGGNTIYF. As DNA, the CDR3 is TGCAGCGTTGACAGGGGTGGAAACACCATATATTTT.

This chain connects TRBV2 to TRBJ1-2; a possible D gene is TRBD1 (6 bases). From germline, CDR1 is SNHLY and CDR2 FYNNEI. V shed 7 bases and J shed 10 bases, with 16 bases lying between them. The CDR3 spans 12 residues. CDR3 DNA: TGTGCCAGCACCTCGGACAGCATAGACTACACCTTC. It translates to CASTSDSIDYTF.

The chain employs TRBV27 and TRBJ1-1; tentatively, D is TRBD1 (5 bases). V lost 2 bases, J lost 1 base, and 14 bases lay in between. This CDR3 region has 16 residues. The germline V gene encodes CDR1 MNHEY and CDR2 SMNVEV (reference sequence). The CDR3 coding sequence is TGTGCCAGCAGTTTAGCTTCGGGGGTCTCGAACACTGAAGCTTTCTTT. Translation gives CASSLASGVSNTEAFF.

The rearrangement joins TRBV7-8 to TRBJ1-1; D possibly corresponds to TRBD1 (6 bases). Looked up from germline, CDR1 is SGHVS and CDR2 is FQNEAQ. CDR3 size: 14 residues. Trimming took off 4 bases at V and 4 bases at J, with 13 bases between the two ends. The CDR3 sequence: CASSSFTGITEAFF. The CDR3 bases are TGTGCCAGCAGCTCTTTTACAGGGATCACTGAAGCTTTCTTT.

The chain carries TRBV28 and TRBJ1-4, with D possibly matching TRBD1 (5 bases). The CDR3 loop spans 14 amino acids. Trimming shortened V by 5 bases and J by 9 bases, and 16 bases separated the two germline ends. Germline lookup yields CDR1 MDHEN and CDR2 SYDVKM. CDR3 coding DNA: TGTGCCAGCAGTGCCGACAGTGCCCAAAAAAAACTGTTTTTT. It codes for CASSADSAQKKLFF. The whole variable domain, remainder taken from reference TRBV28 and TRBJ1-4, is DVKVTQSSRYLVKRTGEKVFLECVQDMDHENMFWYRQDPGLGLRLIYFSYDVKMKEKGDIPEGYSVSREKKERFSLILESASTNQTSMYLCASSADSAQKKLFFGSGTQLSVL.

J is TRBJ2-6 and V is TRBV11-2; D gene uncertain. V was shortened by 2 bases and J by 0 bases, with 8 bases between the two germline ends. The germline V gene has CDR1 SGHAT and CDR2 FQNNGV. The CDR3 runs to 16 residues. CDR3 coding DNA: TGTGCCAGCAGCTTACTAAAGAGCTCTGGGGCCAACGTCCTGACTTTC. It encodes CASSLLKSSGANVLTF.

The chain is built from TRBV6-5 and TRBJ2-7; 10 bases fit TRBD2. The CDR3 length is 15 residues. The J segment lost 2 bases and the V segment lost 5 bases, leaving 6 bases of the junction unmatched. Per the germline V gene, CDR1 is MNHEY and CDR2 is SVGAGI. The CDR3 region is CASSRSGGGTYEQYF. In DNA form, the CDR3 reads TGTGCCAGCAGTCGGAGCGGGGGGGGGACCTACGAGCAGTACTTC.

This chain joins TRBV5-1 and TRBJ2-1, with 9 bases matching TRBD1. V lost 3 bases, J lost 7 bases, and 8 bases stayed unmatched. The germline V gene has CDR1 SGHRS and CDR2 YFSETQ. The CDR3 totals 15 residues. The CDR3: CASSWGQGFRNEQFF. Written as DNA, the CDR3 is TGCGCCAGCAGCTGGGGACAGGGCTTCCGAAATGAGCAGTTCTTC.

The chain combines TRBV5-1 with TRBJ1-3; possible D gene TRBD1, 6 bases. The CDR3 sequence is 16 residues long. The germline V gene has CDR1 SGHRS and CDR2 YFSETQ. The ends were cut back, 0 bases at V and 4 bases at J, with 14 bases in the middle. The CDR3 DNA sequence: TGCGCCAGCAGCTTGGTTGGGACACTCGGGGGAAACACCATATATTTT. It is translated as CASSLVGTLGGNTIYF.

This sequence joins TRBV18 and TRBJ1-4, with no clear D. Germline V lookup: CDR1 KGHSH, CDR2 LQKENI. The CDR3 length is 12 residues. V shed 3 bases and J shed 14 bases, with 13 bases lying between them. CDR3 protein: CASSPAGISLFF. The CDR3 coding sequence is TGTGCCAGCTCACCGGCGGGGATTAGTCTGTTTTTT.

Written as DNA, the CDR3 is TGTGCCAGTATGACCTTAACGGGGGATGGCTACACCTTC. It encodes CASMTLTGDGYTF. The rearrangement joins TRBV19 to TRBJ1-2, with TRBD1 as a possible D gene (5 bases). Looked up from germline, CDR1 is LNHDA and CDR2 is SQIVND (reference sequence). This CDR3 is 13 amino acids long. Trimming stripped 7 bases from V and 6 bases from J, with 15 bases between.

This chain connects TRBV5-6 to TRBJ1-1; 9 bases align to TRBD1. V lost 4 bases and J lost 1; bases outside the gene matches: 5. Germline V CDR1 and CDR2: SGHDT, YYEEEE. The length of the CDR3 is 15 residues. CDR3 protein: CASSPTGGENTEAFF. CDR3 coding DNA: TGTGCCAGCAGCCCGACAGGGGGAGAGAACACTGAAGCTTTCTTT.